This T cell receptor beta chain is drawn from a study of T-cell memory formation after mild COVID-19 (dated by TCRdb to the early 2020s). Looking at the study overall: TCR sequence clusters from the two donors were largely donor specific. In a couple of donors, T-cell clones that expanded and contracted after mild COVID-19 were followed by sequencing TCRalpha and TCRbeta repertoires longitudinally. The cohort comprised two young, previously healthy adult volunteers, one female and one male. On the study overall, not on this receptor specifically: Contracting CD4+ clones turned up mainly in the CM and EM memory subsets, whereas EMRA was where CD8+ clones were enriched. The study covered only a couple of mild cases, and larger cohorts including severe cases with pre-infection samples were considered necessary. Clones contracting from day 15 to 85 had balanced CD4/CD8 phenotypes, while a second wave expanding from day 15 to 37 was biased towards CD4+. Some responding clones were found in pre-infection memory, which suggests that pre-existing cross-reactive memory T cells took part in the SARS-CoV-2 response. SARS-CoV-2 specificity of the second-wave clones peaking on day 37 was not confirmed.

Ficoll-Paque density gradient centrifugation was the method used to isolate PBMCs. This clonotype came up a few times. Its antigen is unknown. Within one base of it there is no much larger clone, and no base qualities were kept. The data were produced on an Illumina NovaSeq 6000. TCRalpha and TCRbeta cDNA libraries were built by 5'RACE with constant-segment primers, adding sample barcodes and unique molecular identifiers. RNA was extracted from every sample with Trizol reagent. Amplification of the libraries took two PCR steps, and the second step added a second sample barcode plus Illumina TruSeq adapters. Sequencing of the libraries was done on an Illumina NovaSeq, producing 2 x 150 bp paired-end reads. As for the authors' bioinformatics: With migec v1.2.7, reads were demultiplexed and then collapsed into UMI-guided consensus sequences. With mixcr v2.1.11, UMI consensuses were aligned to TRA and TRB V and J templates and assembled into clonotypes. A clonotype was counted as expanded or contracted only if both edgeR and NoisET called the change significant, with noise models trained on biological replicates. For edgeR calls, a false discovery rate-adjusted p below 0.01 and a log2 fold-change threshold of 1 were applied. As an exploratory analysis of dynamics, max-normalized trajectories of the 1000 most abundant clonotypes were examined with PCA combined with hierarchical clustering. Each responding clone was given a CD4 or CD8 phenotype based on the CD4+ and CD8+ repertoires, which had been sequenced separately. TCRdb applied fastp at Q25 and MiXCR to the public reads, then kept only in-frame beta chains. All rows with the same CDR3 protein become a single entry with the most common DNA and genes. These V and J calls originate from TCRdb's pipeline instead of the authors' own analysis. Recorded for this sample are around 300,000 distinct CDR3 sequences; roughly 8.2% of them occurred a single time. Of the sample, 22% falls within the top ten clones.

The CDR3 holds 14 amino acids from the cysteine to the phenylalanine. The read is trimmed to its CDR3 DNA, 42 bases read in frame from base 1. Trimming removed 5 bases from V and 5 bases from J, leaving 13 bases between the germline ends. Sequencing was carried out using PBMCs or a T cell subset sorted from them (not recorded which). The receptor was isolated from a man younger than 30 who had mild COVID-19 (a few samples of this study predate the infection). The sample titles of this study are shuffled in the database, so cell type and time point are left out; the donor was told from shared clones. The rearrangement combines TRBV12-3 or TRBV12-4 with TRBJ1-5; possibly the D gene is TRBD1, per 5 matching bases. CDR3 loop: CASSTQAFDQPQHF. In nucleotides, the sequence is TGTGCCAGCAGTACACAGGCTTTCGATCAGCCCCAGCATTTT.